The sequence of this T cell receptor (beta chain) was determined in a study of blood T cell repertoires in COVID-19. Across the study: From T cells, B-cell-depleted T cells, or PBMCs came the material, which was cDNA or gDNA.

Trimming at V came to 1 base and at J to 3 bases, leaving 0 bases not matched to a gene. The CDR3 has 13 amino acids. Libraries were prepared by immunoSEQ multiplex PCR; TCRdb keeps only in-frame clonotypes and omits some of them. The repertoire has about 150,000 clones, roughly 87% of them found once; the top ten carry roughly 3.9%. Participants were aged roughly 18 to 89 years from roughly 26 US areas. Cohorts were assigned according to the clinical history that participants reported. Participants in the exposed group had met a COVID-19 case in the 2 weeks before joining the study. This TCR derives from a woman in her 40s who had been exposed to COVID-19. The sequencing input was PBMCs or T cells enriched from blood (not recorded which). This chain uses TRBV12-3 or TRBV12-4 with TRBJ2-7, with 7 bases matching TRBD1. CDR3 in DNA: TGTGCCAGCAGTTTAGGACAGGGCTACGAGCAGTACTTC. Its protein is CASSLGQGYEQYF.